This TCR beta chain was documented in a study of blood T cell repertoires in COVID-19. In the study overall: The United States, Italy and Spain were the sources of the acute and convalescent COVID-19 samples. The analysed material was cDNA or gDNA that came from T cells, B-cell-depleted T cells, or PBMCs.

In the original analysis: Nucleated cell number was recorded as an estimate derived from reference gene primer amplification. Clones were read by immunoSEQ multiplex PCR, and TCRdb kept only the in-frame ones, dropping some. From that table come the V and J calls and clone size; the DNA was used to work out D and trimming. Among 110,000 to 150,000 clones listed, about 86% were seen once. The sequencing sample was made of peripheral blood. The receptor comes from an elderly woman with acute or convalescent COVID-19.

CDR3 DNA sequence: TGTGCCAGCTTCCCGGGACAGGGAGGATCAGAGACCCAGTACTTC. This sequence encodes CASFPGQGGSETQYF. The chain has TRBV7-9 and TRBJ2-5; 9 bases agree with TRBD1. V was clipped by 8 bases and J by 4 bases; unmatched bases: 11. This CDR3 has 15 residues. Germline V gene data show CDR1 as SEHNR and CDR2 as FQNEAQ (reference sequence).